Reported below is one TCR beta chain. What it binds is unknown. These data originate in a study of T cell responses to AZD1222 COVID-19 vaccine. Overall study: Whether given at about 4 or about 12 weeks, second doses were pooled.

Whole-study findings and limits: Repertoires were obtained solely post-peak T cell response.

V was pared by 4 bases and J by 4 bases, with 6 bases of the junction left unmatched. Germline CDR1 SGHNT, CDR2 YENEEA. CDR3 length: 15 residues. Sequencing was performed with immunoSEQ multiplex PCR; in TCRdb, only in-frame clones are kept and a portion is missing. The table includes 94,000 or so clones, approximately 90% detected once. The sequences come from peripheral blood, collected on day 0 of AZD1222 vaccination. The chain has TRBV11-3 and TRBJ2-1; 8 nucleotides line up with TRBD2. This sequence was found in an adult in good health. The CDR3 bases are TGTGCCAGCAGCTCCCGCGGGGGGACGTACAATGAGCAGTTCTTC. This codes for CASSSRGGTYNEQFF.